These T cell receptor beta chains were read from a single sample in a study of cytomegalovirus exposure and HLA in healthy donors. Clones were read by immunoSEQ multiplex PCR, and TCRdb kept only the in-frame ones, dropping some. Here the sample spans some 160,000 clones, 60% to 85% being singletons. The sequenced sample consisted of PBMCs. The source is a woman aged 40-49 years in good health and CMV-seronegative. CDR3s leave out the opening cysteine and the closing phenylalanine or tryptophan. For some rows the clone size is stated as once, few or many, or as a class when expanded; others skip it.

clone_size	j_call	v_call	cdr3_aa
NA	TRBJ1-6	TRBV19	ASSSPRGAYSSPLH
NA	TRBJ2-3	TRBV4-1	ASSQLGLDTQY
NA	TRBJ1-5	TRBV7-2	ASSVVGGSGYQPQH
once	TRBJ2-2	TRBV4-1	ASSLPGQGTGELF
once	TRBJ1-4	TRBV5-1	ASSKLGPTAANEKLF
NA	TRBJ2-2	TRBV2	ASIKSPTNTGELF
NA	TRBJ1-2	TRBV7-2	ASSLAGGAYGYT
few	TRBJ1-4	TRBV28	ASSSGQSNEKLF
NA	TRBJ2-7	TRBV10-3	AISDLDSSYEQY
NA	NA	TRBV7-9	ASVLGSGDYEQY
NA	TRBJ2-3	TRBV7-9	ASRQTSGGGDTQY
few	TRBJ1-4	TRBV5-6	ASRFAGREKLF
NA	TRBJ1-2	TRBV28	ASSPNSGGRYGYT
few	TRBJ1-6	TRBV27	ASRSLLTGVPPLH
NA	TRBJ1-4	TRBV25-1	ASSEHGRTNEKLF
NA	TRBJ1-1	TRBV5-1	ASSLEGQPNTEAF
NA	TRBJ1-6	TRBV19	ASSNLDRVGMPLH
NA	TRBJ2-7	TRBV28	ASSLRQGSYEQY
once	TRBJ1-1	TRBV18	ASSVTGGDPMNTEAF
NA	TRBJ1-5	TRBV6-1	ASSEGQGVSNQPQH
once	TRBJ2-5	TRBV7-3	ASSITSGGEETQY
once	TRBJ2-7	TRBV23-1	ASSHLSWGDEQY
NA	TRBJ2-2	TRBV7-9	AVPGDPGLANTGELF
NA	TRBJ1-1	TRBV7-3	ASSPGTVNTEAF
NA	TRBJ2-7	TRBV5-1	ASSLGETPQFYEQY
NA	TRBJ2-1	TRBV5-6	ASSLISGGQYNEQF
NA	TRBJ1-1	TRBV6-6	ASETQGEGNTEAF
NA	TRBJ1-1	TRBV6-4	ASRRGIMNTEAF
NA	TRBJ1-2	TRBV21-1	ASSINRGLGYGYT
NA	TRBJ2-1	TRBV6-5	ASSRGNEQF
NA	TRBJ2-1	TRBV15	ATSRDGGTYNEQF
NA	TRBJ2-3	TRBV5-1	ASNRDGVRDTQY
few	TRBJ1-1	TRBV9	ASSSTGEATEAF
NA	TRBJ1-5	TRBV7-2	ASSLGRLGQPQH
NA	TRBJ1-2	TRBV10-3	AISELGQGRDGYT
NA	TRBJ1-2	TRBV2	ASRNSLKNYGYT
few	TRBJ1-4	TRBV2	ASSLDTEKLF
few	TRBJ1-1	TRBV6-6	ASSYSAGGFTEAF
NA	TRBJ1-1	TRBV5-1	ASSLESGGAGTEAF
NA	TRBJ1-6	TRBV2	ASRRTQNSPLH
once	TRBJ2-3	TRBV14	ASSQGAWPDTQY
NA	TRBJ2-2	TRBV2	ASRTSGGSLLKLF
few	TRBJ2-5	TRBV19	ASSIGYLAGGRETQY
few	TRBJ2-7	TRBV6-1	ASSDKDGQALSYEQY
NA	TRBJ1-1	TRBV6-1	ASSDRGLVNTEAF
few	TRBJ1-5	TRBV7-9	ASSSRDRGLQPQH
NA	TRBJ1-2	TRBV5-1	ASRTGQDYGYT
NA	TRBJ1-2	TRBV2	ASTLTQRQGGNYGYT
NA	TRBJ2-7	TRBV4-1	ASSQKGQGWGEQY
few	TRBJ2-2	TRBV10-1	ASSPTGRGKNTGELF
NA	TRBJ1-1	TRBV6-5	ASSYSGTANTEAF
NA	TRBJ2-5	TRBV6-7	ASRGQGQETQY
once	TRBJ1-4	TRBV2	ASSELGSGEKLF
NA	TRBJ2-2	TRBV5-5	ASSPTGPNTGELF
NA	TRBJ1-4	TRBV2	ASREDRARYEKLF
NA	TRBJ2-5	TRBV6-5	ASSPDRGWVKTQY
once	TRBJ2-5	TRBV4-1	ASSQGGLAQETQY
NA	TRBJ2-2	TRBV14	ASSRGRAWTSGELF
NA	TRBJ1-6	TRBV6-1	ASSEERGTVGSPLH